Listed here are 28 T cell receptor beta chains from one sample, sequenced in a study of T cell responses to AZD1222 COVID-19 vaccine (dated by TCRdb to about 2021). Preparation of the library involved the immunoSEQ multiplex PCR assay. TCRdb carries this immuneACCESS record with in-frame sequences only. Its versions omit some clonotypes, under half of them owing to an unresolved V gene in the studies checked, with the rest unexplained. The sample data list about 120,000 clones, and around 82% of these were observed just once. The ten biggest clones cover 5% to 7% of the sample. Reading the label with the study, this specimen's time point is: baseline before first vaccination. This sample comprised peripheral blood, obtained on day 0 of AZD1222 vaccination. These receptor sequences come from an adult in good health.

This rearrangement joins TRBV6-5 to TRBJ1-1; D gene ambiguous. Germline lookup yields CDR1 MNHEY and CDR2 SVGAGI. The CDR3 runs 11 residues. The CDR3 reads CALYRNTEAFF. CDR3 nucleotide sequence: TGTGCATTATACCGGAACACTGAAGCTTTCTTT.

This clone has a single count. The CDR3 DNA sequence: TGTGCCAGCAGCCCCTTTCGAAACTCTGGAAACACCATATATTTT. Protein: CASSPFRNSGNTIYF. V and J are TRBV14 and TRBJ1-3; D gene ambiguous. V was pared by 4 bases and J by 0 bases, with 10 bases between. CDR1 is SGHDN and CDR2 is FVKESK in the germline V gene. The CDR3 has 15 residues.

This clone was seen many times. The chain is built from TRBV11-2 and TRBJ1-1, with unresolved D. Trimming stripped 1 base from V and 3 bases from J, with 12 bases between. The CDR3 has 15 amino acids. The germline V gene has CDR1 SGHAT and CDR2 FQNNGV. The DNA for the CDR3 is TGTGCCAGCAGCTTAGCCCTGGGGAGGGACACTGAAGCTTTCTTT. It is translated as CASSLALGRDTEAFF.

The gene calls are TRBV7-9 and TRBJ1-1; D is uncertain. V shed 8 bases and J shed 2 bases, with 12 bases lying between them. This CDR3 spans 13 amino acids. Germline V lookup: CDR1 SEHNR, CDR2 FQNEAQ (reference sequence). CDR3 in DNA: TGTGCCAGCCTAGAACAGTCAAACACTGAAGCTTTCTTT. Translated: CASLEQSNTEAFF.

CDR3 sequence: CASTFGAGYNEQFF. CDR3 coding DNA: TGTGCCAGCACCTTCGGGGCAGGGTACAATGAGCAGTTCTTC. This chain connects TRBV28 to TRBJ2-1; D possibly matches TRBD1 or TRBD2 (5 bases each). The CDR3 spans 14 residues. The V end was cut by 7 bases, the J end by 4 bases, with 14 bases between. From germline, CDR1 is MDHEN and CDR2 SYDVKM.

CDR3 residues: CASSGIGVPLHF. The CDR3 nucleotides read TGTGCCAGCAGTGGGATTGGGGTCCCCCTCCACTTT. The rearrangement links TRBV12-3 or TRBV12-4 to TRBJ1-6, with D unclear. CDR3 size: 12 residues. V gave up 5 bases and J gave up 13 bases, with 12 bases separating them.

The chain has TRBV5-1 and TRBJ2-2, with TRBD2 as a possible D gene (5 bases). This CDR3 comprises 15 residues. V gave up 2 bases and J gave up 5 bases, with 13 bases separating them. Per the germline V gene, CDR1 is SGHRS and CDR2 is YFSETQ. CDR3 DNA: TGCGCCAGCAGCTTCCGGGGAAGCCAAACCGGGGAGCTGTTTTTT. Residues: CASSFRGSQTGELFF.

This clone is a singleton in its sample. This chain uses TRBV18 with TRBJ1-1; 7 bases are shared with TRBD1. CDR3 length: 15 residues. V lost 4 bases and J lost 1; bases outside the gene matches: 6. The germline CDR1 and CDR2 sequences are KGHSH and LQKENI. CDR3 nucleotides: TGTGCCAGCTCACTGCAGGGGGACCAGAACACTGAAGCTTTCTTT. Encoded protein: CASSLQGDQNTEAFF. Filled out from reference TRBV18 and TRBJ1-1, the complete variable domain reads NAGVMQNPRHLVRRRGQEARLRCSPMKGHSHVYWYRQLPEEGLKFMVYLQKENIIDESGMPKERFSAEFPKEGPSILRIQQVVRGDSAAYFCASSLQGDQNTEAFFGQGTRLTVV.

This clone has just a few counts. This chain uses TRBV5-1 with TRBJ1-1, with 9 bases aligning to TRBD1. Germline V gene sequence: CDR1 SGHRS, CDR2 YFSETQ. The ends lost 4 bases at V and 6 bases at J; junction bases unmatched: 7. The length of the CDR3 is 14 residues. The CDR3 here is CASSLQGAIPEAFF. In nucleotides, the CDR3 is TGCGCCAGCAGCCTACAGGGGGCGATTCCTGAAGCTTTCTTT.

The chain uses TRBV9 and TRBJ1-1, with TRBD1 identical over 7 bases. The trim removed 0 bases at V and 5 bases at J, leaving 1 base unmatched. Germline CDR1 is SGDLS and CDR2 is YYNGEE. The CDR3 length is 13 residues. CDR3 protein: CASSVEGQTEAFF. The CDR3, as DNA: TGTGCCAGCAGCGTAGAGGGACAGACTGAAGCTTTCTTT.

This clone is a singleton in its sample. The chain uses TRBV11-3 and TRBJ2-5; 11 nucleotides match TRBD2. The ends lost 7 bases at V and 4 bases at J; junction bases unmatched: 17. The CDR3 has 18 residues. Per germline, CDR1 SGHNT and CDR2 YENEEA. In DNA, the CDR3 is TGTGCCAGCACTCGAGGGTTGGTAGCGGGGGGGCCCGGAGAGACCCAGTACTTC. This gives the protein CASTRGLVAGGPGETQYF.

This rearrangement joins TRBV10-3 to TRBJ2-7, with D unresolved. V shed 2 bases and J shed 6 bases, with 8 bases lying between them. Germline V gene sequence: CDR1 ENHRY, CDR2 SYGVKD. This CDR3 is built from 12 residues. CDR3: CAISEADSEQYF. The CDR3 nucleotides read TGTGCCATCAGTGAGGCCGATAGCGAGCAGTACTTC.

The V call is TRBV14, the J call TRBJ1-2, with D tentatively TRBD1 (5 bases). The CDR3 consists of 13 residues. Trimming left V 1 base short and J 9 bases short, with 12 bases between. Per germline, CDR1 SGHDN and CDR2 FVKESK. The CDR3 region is CASSQGKGQRYTF. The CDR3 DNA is TGTGCCAGCAGCCAAGGAAAGGGGCAGCGCTACACCTTC.

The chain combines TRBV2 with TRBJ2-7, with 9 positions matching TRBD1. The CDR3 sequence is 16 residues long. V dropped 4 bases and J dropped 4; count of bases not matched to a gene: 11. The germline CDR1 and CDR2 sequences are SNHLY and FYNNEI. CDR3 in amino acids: CASSGTPGQGDYEQYF. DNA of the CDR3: TGTGCCAGCAGTGGAACCCCGGGACAGGGTGATTACGAGCAGTACTTC.

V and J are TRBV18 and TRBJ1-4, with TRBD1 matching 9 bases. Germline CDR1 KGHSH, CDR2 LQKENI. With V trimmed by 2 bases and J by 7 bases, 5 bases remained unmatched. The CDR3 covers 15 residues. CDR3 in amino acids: CASSPGTGTGEKLFF. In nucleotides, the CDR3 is TGTGCCAGCTCACCAGGGACAGGGACCGGTGAAAAACTGTTTTTT.

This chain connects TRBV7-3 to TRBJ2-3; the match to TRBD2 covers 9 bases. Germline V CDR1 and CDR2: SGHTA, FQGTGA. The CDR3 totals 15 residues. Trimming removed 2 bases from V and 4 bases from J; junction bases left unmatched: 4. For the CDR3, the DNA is TGTGCCAGCAGCTTAGCTAGCGGGGTAGCAGATACGCAGTATTTT. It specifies CASSLASGVADTQYF.

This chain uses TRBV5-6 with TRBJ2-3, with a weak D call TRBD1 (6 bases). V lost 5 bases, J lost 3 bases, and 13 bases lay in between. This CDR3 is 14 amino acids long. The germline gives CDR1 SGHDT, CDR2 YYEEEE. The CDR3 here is CASRRGRGTDTQYF. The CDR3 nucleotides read TGTGCCAGCAGGAGGGGCAGGGGAACAGATACGCAGTATTTT.

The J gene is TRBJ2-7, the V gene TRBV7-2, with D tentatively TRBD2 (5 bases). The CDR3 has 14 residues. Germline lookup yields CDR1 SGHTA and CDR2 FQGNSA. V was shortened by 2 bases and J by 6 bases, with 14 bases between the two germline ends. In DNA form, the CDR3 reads TGTGCCAGCAGCTTAATTGGCAGCGGTCTCGAGCAGTACTTC. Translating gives CASSLIGSGLEQYF.

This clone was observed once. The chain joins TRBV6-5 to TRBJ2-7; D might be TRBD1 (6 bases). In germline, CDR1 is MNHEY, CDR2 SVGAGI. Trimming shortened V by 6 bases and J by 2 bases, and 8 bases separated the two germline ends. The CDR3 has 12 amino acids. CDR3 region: CASSRGPYEQYF. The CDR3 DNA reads TGTGCCAGCAGCAGGGGTCCCTACGAGCAGTACTTC.

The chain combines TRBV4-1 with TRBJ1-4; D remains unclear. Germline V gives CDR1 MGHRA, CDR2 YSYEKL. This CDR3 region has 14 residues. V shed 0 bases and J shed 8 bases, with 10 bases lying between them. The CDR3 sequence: CASSQDRAREKLFF. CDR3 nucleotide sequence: TGCGCCAGCAGCCAAGATCGGGCTAGAGAAAAACTGTTTTTT.

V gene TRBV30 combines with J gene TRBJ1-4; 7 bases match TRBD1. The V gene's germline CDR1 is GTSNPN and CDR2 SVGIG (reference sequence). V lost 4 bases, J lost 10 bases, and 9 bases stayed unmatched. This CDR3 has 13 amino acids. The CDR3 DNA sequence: TGTGCCTGGAATCTACAGGGGTCCGGAAAACTGTTTTTT. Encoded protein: CAWNLQGSGKLFF.

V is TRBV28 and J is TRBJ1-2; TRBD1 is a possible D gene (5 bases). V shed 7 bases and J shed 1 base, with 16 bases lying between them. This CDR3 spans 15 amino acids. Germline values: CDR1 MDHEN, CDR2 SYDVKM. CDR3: CASILQGLGNYGYTF. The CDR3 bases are TGTGCCAGCATTCTCCAGGGTTTGGGTAACTATGGCTACACCTTC.

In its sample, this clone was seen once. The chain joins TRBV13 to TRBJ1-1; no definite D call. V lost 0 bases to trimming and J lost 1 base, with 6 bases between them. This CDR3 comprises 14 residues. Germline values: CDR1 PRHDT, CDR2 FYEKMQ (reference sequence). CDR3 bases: TGTGCCAGCAGCTTAGGCAGACAGAACACTGAAGCTTTCTTT. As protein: CASSLGRQNTEAFF.

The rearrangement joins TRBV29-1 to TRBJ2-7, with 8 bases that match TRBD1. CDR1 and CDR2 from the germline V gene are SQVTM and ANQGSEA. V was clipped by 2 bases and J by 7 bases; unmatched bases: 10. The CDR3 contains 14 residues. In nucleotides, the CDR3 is TGCAGCGTTGAATCAGGGGGCCTTTCAGGGGAGCAGTACTTC. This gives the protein CSVESGGLSGEQYF.

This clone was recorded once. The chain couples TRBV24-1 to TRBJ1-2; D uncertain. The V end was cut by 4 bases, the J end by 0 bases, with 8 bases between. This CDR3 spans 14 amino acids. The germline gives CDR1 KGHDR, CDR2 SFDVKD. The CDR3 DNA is TGTGCCACCAGTGAAGGCGGGCCTAACTATGGCTACACCTTC. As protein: CATSEGGPNYGYTF.

CDR3 in DNA: TGTGCCAGCAGCTTGGATGCTCGTTGGGGTTCTGAAGCTTTCTTT. This translates into CASSLDARWGSEAFF. The chain couples TRBV11-3 to TRBJ1-1; D unclear. Looked up from germline, CDR1 is SGHNT and CDR2 is YENEEA. The CDR3 covers 15 residues. Trimming cost V 3 bases and J 6 bases, with 17 bases left between them.

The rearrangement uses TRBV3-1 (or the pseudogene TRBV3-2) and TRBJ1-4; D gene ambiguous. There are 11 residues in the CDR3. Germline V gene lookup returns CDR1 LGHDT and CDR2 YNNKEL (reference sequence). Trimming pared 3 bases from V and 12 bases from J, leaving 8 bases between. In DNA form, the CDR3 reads TGTGCCAGCAGCCATATGAGAGAACTGTTTTTT. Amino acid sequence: CASSHMRELFF.

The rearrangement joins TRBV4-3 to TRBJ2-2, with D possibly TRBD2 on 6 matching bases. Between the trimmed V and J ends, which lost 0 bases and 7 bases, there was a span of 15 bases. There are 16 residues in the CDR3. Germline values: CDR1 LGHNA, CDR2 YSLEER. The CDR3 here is CASSQEIAGLGGELFF. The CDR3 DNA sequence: TGCGCCAGCAGCCAAGAGATCGCGGGGCTGGGCGGGGAGCTGTTTTTT.